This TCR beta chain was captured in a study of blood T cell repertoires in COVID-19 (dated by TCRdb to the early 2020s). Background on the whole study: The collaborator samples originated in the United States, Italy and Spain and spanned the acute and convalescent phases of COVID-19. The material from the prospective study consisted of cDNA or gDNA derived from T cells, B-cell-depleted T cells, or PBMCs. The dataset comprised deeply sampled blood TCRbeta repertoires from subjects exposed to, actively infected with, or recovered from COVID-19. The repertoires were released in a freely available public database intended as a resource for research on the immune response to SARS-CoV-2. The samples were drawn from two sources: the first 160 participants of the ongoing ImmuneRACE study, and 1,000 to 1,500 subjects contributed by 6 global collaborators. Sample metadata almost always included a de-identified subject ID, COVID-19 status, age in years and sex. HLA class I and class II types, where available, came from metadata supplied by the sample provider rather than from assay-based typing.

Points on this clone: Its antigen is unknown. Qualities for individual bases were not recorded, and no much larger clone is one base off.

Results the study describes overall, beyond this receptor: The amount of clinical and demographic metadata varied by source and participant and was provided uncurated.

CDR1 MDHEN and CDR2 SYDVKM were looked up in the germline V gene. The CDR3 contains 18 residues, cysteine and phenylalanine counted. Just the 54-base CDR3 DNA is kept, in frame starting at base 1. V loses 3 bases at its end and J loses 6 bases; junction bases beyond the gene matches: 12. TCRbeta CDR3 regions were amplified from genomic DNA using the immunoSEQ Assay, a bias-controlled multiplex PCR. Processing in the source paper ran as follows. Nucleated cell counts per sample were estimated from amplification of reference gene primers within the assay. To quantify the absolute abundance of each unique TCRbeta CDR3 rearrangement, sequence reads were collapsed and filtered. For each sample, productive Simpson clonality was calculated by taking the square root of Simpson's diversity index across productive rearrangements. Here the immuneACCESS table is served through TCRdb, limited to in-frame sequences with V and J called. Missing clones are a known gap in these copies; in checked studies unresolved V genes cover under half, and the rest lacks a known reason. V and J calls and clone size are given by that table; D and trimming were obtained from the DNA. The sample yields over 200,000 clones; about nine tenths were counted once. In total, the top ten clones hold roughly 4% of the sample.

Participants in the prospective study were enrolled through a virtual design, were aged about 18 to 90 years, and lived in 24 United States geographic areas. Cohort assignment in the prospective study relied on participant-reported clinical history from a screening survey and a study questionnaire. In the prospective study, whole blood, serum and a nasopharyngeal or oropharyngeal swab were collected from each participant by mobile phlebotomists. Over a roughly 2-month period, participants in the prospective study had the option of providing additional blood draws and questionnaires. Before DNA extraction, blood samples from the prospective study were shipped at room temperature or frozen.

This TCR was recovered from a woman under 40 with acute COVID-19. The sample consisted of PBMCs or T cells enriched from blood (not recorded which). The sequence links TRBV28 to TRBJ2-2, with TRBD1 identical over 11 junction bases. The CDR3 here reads CASSLSFRRTGGPGELFF. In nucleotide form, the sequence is TGTGCCAGCAGTTTGAGTTTTCGGCGGACAGGGGGCCCCGGGGAGCTGTTTTTT.